The sequence of this TCR beta chain was determined in a study of cytomegalovirus exposure and HLA in healthy donors. The CDR3 consists of 16 residues. V gave up 0 bases and J gave up 10 bases; unmatched junction bases: 7. The germline CDR1 and CDR2 sequences are LNHDA and SQIVND (reference sequence). TCRdb keeps only in-frame clones here, not all; method: immunoSEQ multiplex PCR. In the table there are approximately 220,000 clones, just under 90% of which are singletons. The chain joins TRBV19 to TRBJ1-4; 11 bases are a match to TRBD1. The TCR sequence derives from a man aged 18 to 29 in good health and CMV-seronegative. Sequencing input: PBMCs. CDR3 loop: CASSIDSDRGLGKLFF. The CDR3 nucleotides are TGTGCCAGTAGTATAGATTCGGACAGGGGGCTAGGAAAACTGTTTTTT.